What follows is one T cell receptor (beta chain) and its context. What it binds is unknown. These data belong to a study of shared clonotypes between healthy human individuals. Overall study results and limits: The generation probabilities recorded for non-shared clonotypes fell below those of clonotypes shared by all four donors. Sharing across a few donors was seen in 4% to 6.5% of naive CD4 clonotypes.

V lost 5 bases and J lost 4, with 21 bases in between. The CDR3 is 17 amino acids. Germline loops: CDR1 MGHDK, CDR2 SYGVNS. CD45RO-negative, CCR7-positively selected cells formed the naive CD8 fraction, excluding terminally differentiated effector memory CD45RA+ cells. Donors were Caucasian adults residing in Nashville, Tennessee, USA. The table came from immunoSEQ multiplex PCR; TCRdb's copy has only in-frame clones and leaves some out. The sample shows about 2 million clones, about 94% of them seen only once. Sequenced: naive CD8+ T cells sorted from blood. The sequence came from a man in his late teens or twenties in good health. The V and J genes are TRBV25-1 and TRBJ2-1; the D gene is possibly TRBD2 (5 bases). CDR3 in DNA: TGTGCCAGCAGTCCCAATCCGACCGGGGAAGAGTACAATGAGCAGTTCTTC. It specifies CASSPNPTGEEYNEQFF.